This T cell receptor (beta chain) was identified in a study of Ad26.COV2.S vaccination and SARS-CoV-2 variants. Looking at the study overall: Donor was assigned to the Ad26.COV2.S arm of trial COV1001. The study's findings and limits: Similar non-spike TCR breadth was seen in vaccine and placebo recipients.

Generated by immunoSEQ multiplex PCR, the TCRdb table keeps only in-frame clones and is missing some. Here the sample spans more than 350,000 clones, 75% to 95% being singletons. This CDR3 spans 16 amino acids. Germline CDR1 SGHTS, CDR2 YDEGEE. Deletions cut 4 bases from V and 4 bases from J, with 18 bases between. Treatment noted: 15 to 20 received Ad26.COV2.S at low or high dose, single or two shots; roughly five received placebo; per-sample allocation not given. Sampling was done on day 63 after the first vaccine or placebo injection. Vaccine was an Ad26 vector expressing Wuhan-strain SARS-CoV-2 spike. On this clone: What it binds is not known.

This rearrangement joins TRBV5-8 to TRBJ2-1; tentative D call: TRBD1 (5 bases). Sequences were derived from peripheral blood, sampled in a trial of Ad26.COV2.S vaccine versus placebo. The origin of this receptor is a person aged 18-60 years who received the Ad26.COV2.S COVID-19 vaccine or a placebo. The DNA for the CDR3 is TGTGCCAGCAGCCTGAAAGACGGACAACCATACAATGAGCAGTTCTTC. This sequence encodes CASSLKDGQPYNEQFF.